This T cell receptor (beta chain) was sequenced in a study of cytomegalovirus exposure and HLA in healthy donors. Whole-study findings and limits: Later, an analysis found that common viral pathogens appeared to be linked with several of the most significant clusters.

This CDR3 region has 16 residues. Germline V lookup: CDR1 LNHDA, CDR2 SQIVND (reference sequence). V lost 5 bases to trimming and J lost 2 bases; unmatched junction nucleotides: 12. PCR used 60 Vbeta primers and 13 Jbeta primers. Assay: immunoSEQ multiplex PCR; the TCRdb copy retains only in-frame clones and omits some. Of 150,000 to 170,000 clones listed, approximately 80% were seen once; the top ten hold 5.6%. Points on this clone: Antigen unknown.

V usage is TRBV19 and J usage is TRBJ2-7; 7 bases map to TRBD1. The source is a woman between 40 and 50 years old in good health and CMV-seropositive. Sequenced sample: PBMCs. The CDR3 sequence is CASSAVRDSLAYEQYF. The CDR3 coding sequence is TGTGCCAGTAGTGCCGTCCGGGACAGTCTAGCCTACGAGCAGTACTTC.